The entry below gives a single T cell receptor (beta chain) sequence along with its context. Its target is not known. The germline CDR1 and CDR2 sequences are SEHNR and FQNEAQ (reference sequence). The CDR3 contains 17 residues. V gave up 3 bases and J gave up 2 bases; unmatched junction bases: 10. TCRdb's copy holds only in-frame clones and misses some; the assay was immunoSEQ multiplex PCR. Seen here are tens of thousands of clones, around 94% observed once, and the top ten hold about 40%. These data are taken from a study of graft-versus-host responses after intestinal transplantation. In the study overall: Multivisceral, liver-intestinal, or isolated intestinal transplants were received by the recipients. Study results and limitations: Recipient bone marrow held GvH clones, some seen earlier in ileum or blood. Early HvG declines after transplant were associated with peak circulating GvH clone levels.

Here the sequenced sample was PBMCs, taken roughly 260 days after intestinal transplant. V and J are TRBV7-9 and TRBJ2-7, with TRBD2 matching 10 bases. The sequence came from a human patient who received an intestinal transplant, so some T cells may come from the graft donor. The CDR3 nucleotides are TGTGCCAGCAGCTTGGACCTTTCGGGACTAGCGACCTACGAGCAGTACTTC. Residues: CASSLDLSGLATYEQYF.